Each of the 30 T cell receptor beta chains below was sequenced from the same sample in a study of OX40 agonist ivuxolimab in advanced cancers. Repertoires were generated with immunoSEQ multiplex PCR, while TCRdb's copy carries only in-frame clones and drops some. The data hold some 78,000 clones, with about 91% observed a single time. Specimen: CD4+ or CD8+ T cells sorted from blood, collected in a trial of the OX40 agonist ivuxolimab. Receptors originate from an adult with an advanced solid tumor such as melanoma, head and neck, liver or kidney cancer.

Concerning this clone: Other DNA sequences of this sample code for an identical CDR3. The chain has TRBV5-1 and TRBJ2-5; 7 positions match TRBD1. From germline, CDR1 is SGHRS and CDR2 YFSETQ. The ends lost 0 bases at V and 5 bases at J; junction bases unmatched: 4. This CDR3 region has 14 residues. This CDR3 is CASSLGQGGETQYF. The CDR3 DNA sequence: TGCGCCAGCAGCTTGGGACAGGGTGGCGAGACCCAGTACTTC.

This clone was recorded once. The V gene is TRBV14, the J gene TRBJ2-1; the match to TRBD2 covers 7 bases. The V gene's germline CDR1 is SGHDN and CDR2 FVKESK. The J segment lost 6 bases and the V segment lost 0 bases, leaving 17 bases of the junction unmatched. The CDR3 is made up of 19 amino acids. CDR3 in amino acids: CASSQEAASLLAILNEQFF. CDR3 bases: TGTGCCAGCAGCCAAGAGGCGGCCTCTTTACTAGCGATACTCAATGAGCAGTTCTTC.

The chain has TRBV6-5 and TRBJ1-6; perhaps TRBD1 as D (5 bases). Germline V lookup: CDR1 MNHEY, CDR2 SVGAGI. V shed 5 bases and J shed 9 bases, with 17 bases lying between them. CDR3 size: 15 residues. The CDR3 loop is CASSTSGTVSSPLHF. CDR3 DNA sequence: TGTGCCAGCAGTACGTCCGGGACCGTTTCTTCACCCCTCCACTTT.

The chain is built from TRBV5-1 and TRBJ1-1, with TRBD1 as a possible D gene (5 bases). This CDR3 has 14 residues. Trimming removed 0 bases at V and 0 bases at J, with 6 bases between. Germline V CDR1 and CDR2: SGHRS, YFSETQ. The DNA of the CDR3 is TGCGCCAGCAGCTTGGAAGGGGTGAACACTGAAGCTTTCTTT. Translating it yields CASSLEGVNTEAFF.

The chain joins TRBV5-1 to TRBJ2-1; 11 nucleotides agree with TRBD2. Germline V CDR1 and CDR2: SGHRS, YFSETQ. V shed 1 base and J 9 bases; nucleotides not matched to a gene: 18. This CDR3 is built from 19 residues. CDR3 nucleotide sequence: TGCGCCAGCAGCTTGTTCTCAGGGAGGCTAGCGGGAGGCTTTTTTGAGCAGTTCTTC. Its translation: CASSLFSGRLAGGFFEQFF.

The chain uses TRBV19 and TRBJ1-2; D gene ambiguous. This CDR3 is built from 16 residues. The ends were cut back, 6 bases at V and 4 bases at J, with 21 bases in the middle. Germline V gene lookup returns CDR1 LNHDA and CDR2 SQIVND (reference sequence). This CDR3 is CASSAVSGSASYGYTF. As DNA, the CDR3 is TGTGCCAGTAGCGCCGTATCGGGGAGTGCTAGCTATGGCTACACCTTC.

The chain has TRBV29-1 and TRBJ2-7; possibly TRBD1 for D (7 bases). The CDR3 covers 15 residues. Germline V gives CDR1 SQVTM, CDR2 ANQGSEA. V lost 1 base, J lost 2 bases, and 15 bases lay in between. CDR3 amino acids: CSVEGRRGEAYEQYF. Here the CDR3 DNA reads TGCAGCGTTGAAGGTCGCAGGGGGGAGGCCTACGAGCAGTACTTC.

The V call is TRBV5-1, the J call TRBJ2-2, with TRBD1 identical over 12 bases. Trimming took 4 bases from V and 6 from J; bases not matched to a gene: 7. The CDR3 is made up of 16 amino acids. Per germline, CDR1 SGHRS and CDR2 YFSETQ. The CDR3, as DNA: TGCGCCAGCAGCCCGGAGGGGACAGGGGGCTCCGGGGAGCTGTTTTTT. Encoded protein: CASSPEGTGGSGELFF.

The V and J genes are TRBV2 and TRBJ1-2; 9 bases are a match to TRBD1. The CDR3 length is 15 residues. Losses at the gene ends were 3 bases for V and 7 bases for J; bases not matched to a gene: 9. The V gene's germline CDR1 is SNHLY and CDR2 FYNNEI. CDR3 loop: CASSERGQGSGGYTF. The DNA of the CDR3 is TGTGCCAGCAGTGAGAGGGGACAGGGAAGTGGTGGCTACACCTTC.

The chain is built from TRBV5-1 and TRBJ1-1; no clear D gene. Germline values: CDR1 SGHRS, CDR2 YFSETQ. The CDR3 is made up of 14 amino acids. The germline V and J ends were trimmed by 2 bases and 0 bases, with 8 bases remaining between them. The CDR3 coding sequence is TGCGCCAGCAGCTTAACCGGAATGAACACTGAAGCTTTCTTT. The encoded protein is CASSLTGMNTEAFF.

The chain is built from TRBV4-1 and TRBJ2-5, with TRBD2 matching 13 bases. V shed 4 bases and J 3 bases; nucleotides not matched to a gene: 11. The CDR3 length is 18 residues. Germline V gene lookup returns CDR1 MGHRA and CDR2 YSYEKL. CDR3 nucleotides: TGCGCCAGCAGCCGCCTACTAGCGGGAGGGCCCACGGAAGAGACCCAGTACTTC. It translates to CASSRLLAGGPTEETQYF.

The chain uses TRBV7-2 and TRBJ2-3; 10 bases are shared with TRBD2. The junction had 7 bases not matched to a gene; V was cut back by 2 bases and J by 8 bases. CDR1 SGHTA and CDR2 FQGNSA come from the germline V gene. This CDR3 is built from 15 residues. The chain's CDR3 is CASSLRLAGDGTQYF. CDR3 DNA: TGTGCCAGCAGCTTACGGCTAGCGGGAGACGGTACGCAGTATTTT.

This chain uses TRBV5-1 with TRBJ2-5; perhaps TRBD1 as D (5 bases). The CDR3 is made up of 14 amino acids. Germline CDR1 reads SGHRS; CDR2 reads YFSETQ. Deletions cut 0 bases from V and 2 bases from J, with 8 bases between. The CDR3 DNA follows: TGCGCCAGCAGCTTGGGGACACTACAAGAGACCCAGTACTTC. It specifies CASSLGTLQETQYF.

The chain combines TRBV5-8 with TRBJ2-2; D call uncertain. CDR1 SGHTS and CDR2 YDEGEE come from the germline V gene. Trimming shortened V by 5 bases and J by 4 bases, and 12 bases separated the two germline ends. The CDR3 spans 14 residues. CDR3 DNA sequence: TGTGCCAGCAGGCTTCGGCTGCGCACCGGGGAGCTGTTTTTT. The encoded protein is CASRLRLRTGELFF.

The V call is TRBV11-2, the J call TRBJ2-1, with D possibly being TRBD2 (6 bases). With 6 bases removed from V and 4 bases from J, the gap between germline ends came to 16 bases. Germline CDR1 reads SGHAT; CDR2 reads FQNNGV. The length of the CDR3 is 15 residues. The CDR3 loop is CASRLLGGRYNEQFF. For the CDR3, the DNA is TGTGCCAGCAGGCTTCTCGGGGGACGATACAATGAGCAGTTCTTC.

The rearrangement links TRBV5-1 to TRBJ2-5; 11 bases are a match to TRBD2. This CDR3 contains 18 residues. The germline gives CDR1 SGHRS, CDR2 YFSETQ. Trimming took 0 bases from V and 5 from J; bases not matched to a gene: 12. The CDR3 loop is CASSLAVVAGGPGETQYF. The CDR3, as DNA: TGCGCCAGCAGCTTGGCCGTGGTAGCGGGGGGGCCAGGTGAGACCCAGTACTTC. The full variable domain, its missing parts supplied by reference TRBV5-1 and TRBJ2-5, is KAGVTQTPRYLIKTRGQQVTLSCSPISGHRSVSWYQQTPGQGLQFLFEYFSETQRNKGNFPGRFSGRQFSNSRSEMNVSTLELGDSALYLCASSLAVVAGGPGETQYFGPGTRLLVL.

Only one count was recorded for this clone. The CDR3, as DNA: TGTGCCAGCAGTGCCCCCGGGACAACCTACGAGCAGTACTTC. This gives the protein CASSAPGTTYEQYF. The chain combines TRBV28 with TRBJ2-7, with D maybe TRBD1 (6 bases). The CDR3 loop spans 14 amino acids. From germline, CDR1 is MDHEN and CDR2 SYDVKM. Trimming left V 5 bases short and J 2 bases short, with 13 bases between. The full variable domain, completed using reference TRBV28 and TRBJ2-7, is DVKVTQSSRYLVKRTGEKVFLECVQDMDHENMFWYRQDPGLGLRLIYFSYDVKMKEKGDIPEGYSVSREKKERFSLILESASTNQTSMYLCASSAPGTTYEQYFGPGTRLTVT.

The J gene is TRBJ1-2, the V gene TRBV5-6; TRBD1 is a possible D gene (6 bases). Germline lookup yields CDR1 SGHDT and CDR2 YYEEEE. Deletions cut 3 bases from V and 6 bases from J, with 12 bases between. This CDR3 comprises 13 residues. The CDR3 region has the DNA TGTGCCAGCAGCTCCTACAGGGCCGATGGCTACACCTTC. Translating it yields CASSSYRADGYTF.

In this sample, this clone turned up once. This chain links TRBV19 with TRBJ1-2; TRBD1 is a possible D gene (5 bases). The CDR3 is made up of 14 amino acids. Germline lookup yields CDR1 LNHDA and CDR2 SQIVND (reference sequence). Deletions cut 0 bases from V and 10 bases from J, with 15 bases between. CDR3 protein: CASSIDGGVGLYTF. DNA of the CDR3: TGTGCCAGTAGTATAGACGGGGGAGTGGGACTCTACACCTTC.

V gene TRBV5-8 combines with J gene TRBJ2-3, with TRBD2 matching 9 bases. This CDR3 region has 15 residues. Germline assignment: CDR1 SGHTS and CDR2 YDEGEE. V was pared by 4 bases and J by 6 bases, with 9 bases of the junction left unmatched. CDR3 residues: CASSPRGLAKDTQYF. The CDR3 coding sequence is TGTGCCAGCAGCCCTAGGGGACTAGCTAAGGATACGCAGTATTTT.

The J gene is TRBJ1-2, the V gene TRBV27; 7 bases line up with TRBD1. The trim removed 5 bases at V and 0 bases at J, leaving 6 bases unmatched. CDR3 length: 15 amino acids. Germline CDR1 is MNHEY and CDR2 is SMNVEV (reference sequence). CDR3 sequence: CASSTRTGSNYGYTF. In nucleotides, the CDR3 is TGTGCCAGCAGTACCCGGACAGGATCTAACTATGGCTACACCTTC.

The V and J genes are TRBV30 and TRBJ1-6; tentatively, D is TRBD1 (5 bases). Trimming left V 2 bases short and J 9 bases short, with 11 bases between. Per the germline V gene, CDR1 is GTSNPN and CDR2 is SVGIG (reference sequence). The CDR3 runs to 13 residues. The CDR3 nucleotides are TGTGCCTGGAGTCGCATCGGGGGTTCACCCCTCCACTTT. Residues: CAWSRIGGSPLHF.

The V gene is TRBV5-4, the J gene TRBJ2-3; 7 bases fit TRBD2. J gave up 0 bases and V 4 bases, and 5 bases lay outside the gene matches. Germline CDR1 reads SGHNT; CDR2 reads YYREEE (reference sequence). This CDR3 region has 15 residues. Here the CDR3 DNA reads TGTGCCAGCAGCGTGGGGGGGGTAAGCACAGATACGCAGTATTTT. Translating gives CASSVGGVSTDTQYF.

The V and J genes are TRBV5-1 and TRBJ1-1; 7 bases line up with TRBD1. The germline V gene encodes CDR1 SGHRS and CDR2 YFSETQ. V gave up 4 bases and J gave up 10 bases; unmatched junction bases: 7. The CDR3 is made up of 12 amino acids. The CDR3 DNA sequence: TGCGCCAGCAGCCCAGGGGGAGTCGGAGCTTTCTTT. Its translation is CASSPGGVGAFF.

The genes are TRBV9 and TRBJ1-2; 7 positions agree with TRBD1. CDR3 size: 12 residues. V shed 2 bases and J 14 bases; nucleotides not matched to a gene: 9. Per the germline V gene, CDR1 is SGDLS and CDR2 is YYNGEE. In DNA form, the CDR3 reads TGTGCCAGCAGCGTCCGACAGGGTCAATTTACCTTC. Its protein product is CASSVRQGQFTF.

This chain joins TRBV19 and TRBJ1-2; 11 nucleotides align to TRBD1. CDR3 size: 16 residues. Germline V lookup: CDR1 LNHDA, CDR2 SQIVND (reference sequence). V gave up 5 bases and J gave up 3 bases; unmatched junction bases: 8. In DNA form, the CDR3 reads TGTGCCAGTAGTGTGCACCCGGGACAGGGGGACTATGGCTACACCTTC. This sequence encodes CASSVHPGQGDYGYTF.

This chain uses TRBV18 with TRBJ1-5, with D unclear. The CDR3 is 14 amino acids. The germline CDR1 and CDR2 sequences are KGHSH and LQKENI. The germline V and J ends were trimmed by 3 bases and 7 bases, with 13 bases remaining between them. Here the CDR3 DNA reads TGTGCCAGCTCACCCTCTGGAGGCTACCAGCCCCAGCATTTT. This codes for CASSPSGGYQPQHF.

The chain combines TRBV2 with TRBJ1-3; D gene ambiguous. The V gene's germline CDR1 is SNHLY and CDR2 FYNNEI. The CDR3 sequence is 13 residues long. V gave up 3 bases and J gave up 4 bases, with 7 bases separating them. The CDR3 is CASSDMRGNTIYF. DNA of the CDR3: TGTGCCAGCAGTGATATGAGGGGAAACACCATATATTTT.

The chain couples TRBV6-5 to TRBJ2-2; D is perhaps TRBD2 (6 bases). The CDR3 has 14 residues. The ends were cut back, 8 bases at V and 4 bases at J, with 14 bases in the middle. CDR1 is MNHEY, CDR2 SVGAGI, per germline. CDR3 bases: TGTGCCAGCTGCGGAGGAGGGCCCACCGGGGAGCTGTTTTTT. It encodes CASCGGGPTGELFF.

This chain connects TRBV6-5 to TRBJ1-6; no firm D call. Looked up from germline, CDR1 is MNHEY and CDR2 is SVGAGI. V lost 0 bases and J 3 bases, leaving 9 bases between the germline ends. The CDR3 is 16 residues long. This CDR3 is CASSYSELSYNSPLHF. The CDR3 nucleotides are TGTGCCAGCAGTTACTCGGAGCTAAGCTATAATTCACCCCTCCACTTT.